This TCR beta chain comes out of a study of shared clonotypes between healthy human individuals. Notes on the study in general: It was the non-shared clonotypes that had lower generation probabilities than clonotypes shared by all four donors.

With respect to this clone: Its cognate antigen is unknown.

Methods used by the authors: As immunoSEQ supplied junction-only sequences (without quality scores), filtering differed. The table came from immunoSEQ multiplex PCR; TCRdb's copy has only in-frame clones and leaves some out. That table is the source of V, J and clone size, and D and trimming were worked out from the DNA. The table has 2.3 million or so clones, 85% to 95% seen once; the top ten hold 0.35% to 0.5%. The length of the CDR3 is 14 residues. In germline, CDR1 is SGHAT, CDR2 FQNNGV. V dropped 5 bases and J dropped 6 bases, with 16 bases sitting between them. The TCR sequence derives from a man younger than 30 in good health. Some clones in this sample may be carry-over from other donors' samples. Sequencing was done on a sample of naive CD4+ T cells from PBMCs. Stated subset: CD45RA+ positively selected. The J gene is TRBJ1-2, the V gene TRBV11-2, with a tentative D call TRBD1 (5 bases). The CDR3 is CASSLTGTSDGYTF. CDR3 bases: TGTGCCAGCAGCCTGACCGGGACGTCGGATGGCTACACCTTC.